The TCR beta chain under discussion was sequenced for a study of blood T cell repertoires in COVID-19. Study context: Italy, Spain and the United States were the sources of the convalescent and acute COVID-19 samples. T cells, B-cell-depleted T cells, or PBMCs provided the cDNA or gDNA that served as material.

As handled by the study authors: Nucleated cell counts were estimated from reference gene primer amplification. The table came from immunoSEQ multiplex PCR; TCRdb's copy has only in-frame clones and leaves some out. V and J calls and clone size are as listed in that table; D and trimming were resolved from the DNA. In the table there are 150,000 or so clones, about nine tenths of which are singletons. Germline CDR1 SQVTM, CDR2 ANQGSEA. The CDR3 has 11 residues. V lost 3 bases and J 4 bases, leaving 6 bases between the germline ends. This clonotype was obtained from an elderly man with acute or convalescent COVID-19. Sequencing input: peripheral blood. The chain joins TRBV29-1 to TRBJ1-2; the D is unclear. The CDR3 nucleotides are TGCAGCGTTGAGATCGGCTATGGCTACACCTTC. Protein: CSVEIGYGYTF. Together with reference TRBV29-1 and TRBJ1-2, the CDR3 gives the full variable domain: SAVISQKPSRDICQRGTSLTIQCQVDSQVTMMFWYRQQPGQSLTLIATANQGSEATYESGFVIDKFPISRPNLTFSTLTVSNMSPEDSSIYLCSVEIGYGYTFGSGTRLTVV.